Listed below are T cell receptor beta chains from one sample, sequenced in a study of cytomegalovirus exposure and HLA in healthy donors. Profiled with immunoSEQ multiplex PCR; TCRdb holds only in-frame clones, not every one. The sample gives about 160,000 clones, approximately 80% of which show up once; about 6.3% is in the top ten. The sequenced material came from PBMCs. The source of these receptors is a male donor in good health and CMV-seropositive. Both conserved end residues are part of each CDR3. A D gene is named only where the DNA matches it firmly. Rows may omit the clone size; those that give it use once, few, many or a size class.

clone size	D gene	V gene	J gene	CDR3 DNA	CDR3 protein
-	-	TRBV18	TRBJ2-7	TGTGCCAGCTCACCGACGACAGCCCGAATCAGGAACGAGCAGTACTTC	CASSPTTARIRNEQYF
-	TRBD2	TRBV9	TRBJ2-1	TGTGCCAGCAGCGTTGAATTGGCTAGCGGGACCTACCTGACCTCCTACAATGAGCAGTTCTTC	CASSVELASGTYLTSYNEQFF
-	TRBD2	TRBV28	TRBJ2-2	TGTGCCAGCGAGGGAGGGCCGACCGGGGAGCTGTTTTTT	CASEGGPTGELFF
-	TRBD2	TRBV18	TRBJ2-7	TGTGCCAGCTCACCACAATTCCTAGCGGGAGGAAAGGGCCACGAGCAGTACTTC	CASSPQFLAGGKGHEQYF
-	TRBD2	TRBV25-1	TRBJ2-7	TGTGCCAGCGCTACTAGCGGGAAGCGGTACGAGCAGTACTTC	CASATSGKRYEQYF
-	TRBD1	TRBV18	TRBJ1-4	TGTGCCAGCTCTCCCGACAGGGTCGGGCTGTTTTTT	CASSPDRVGLFF
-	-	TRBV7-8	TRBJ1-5	TGTGCCAGCAGCTTAGTGCGGCATAGCAATCAGCCCCAGCATTTT	CASSLVRHSNQPQHF
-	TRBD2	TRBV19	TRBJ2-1	TGTGCCAGTAGGCCCCGGGGGGAAGTCTACAATGAGCAGTTCTTC	CASRPRGEVYNEQFF
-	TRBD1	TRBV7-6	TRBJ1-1	TGTGCCAGCAGCTCACAGACAGGGACCATGAACACTGAAGCTTTCTTT	CASSSQTGTMNTEAFF
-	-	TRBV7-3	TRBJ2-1	TGTGCCAGCAGGATAGACCCAGGGGTTTTGAATGAGCAGTTCTTC	CASRIDPGVLNEQFF
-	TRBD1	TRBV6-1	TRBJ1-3	TGTGCCAGCAGTGAAGCCGGGACAGGTGGAAACACCATATATTTT	CASSEAGTGGNTIYF
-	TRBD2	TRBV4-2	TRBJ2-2	TGTGCCAGCAGCCGGGGACTAGCGGGAGAGGAGATAAGTAGGACCGGGGAGCTGTTTTTT	CASSRGLAGEEISRTGELFF
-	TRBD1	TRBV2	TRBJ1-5	TGTGCCAGCAGGGCGGACAGGGCGCCAGACAATCAGCCCCAGCATTTT	CASRADRAPDNQPQHF
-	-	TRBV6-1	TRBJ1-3	TGTGCCAGCAGTGAAGCGGAGCGACGGATTAGCTCTGGAAACACCATATATTTT	CASSEAERRISSGNTIYF
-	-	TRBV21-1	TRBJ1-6	TGTGCCAGCAGCAAAGTCGGAGGGACAGGGTCTGATTCACCCCTCCACTTT	CASSKVGGTGSDSPLHF
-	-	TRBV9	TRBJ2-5	TGTGCCAGCAGCGTAGGAACTAGCTTAACAGAGACCCAGTACTTC	CASSVGTSLTETQYF
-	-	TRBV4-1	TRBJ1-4	TGCGCCAGCAGCCAAGGGACTCTAGCAACTAATGAAAAACTGTTTTTT	CASSQGTLATNEKLFF
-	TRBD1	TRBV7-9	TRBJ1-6	TGTGCCAGCAGCTCAGGGACAGGGGGTTCACCCCTCCACTTT	CASSSGTGGSPLHF
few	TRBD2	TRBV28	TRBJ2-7	TGTGCCAGCAGTTTAACAGCGGGGAATTCCTACGAGCAGTACTTC	CASSLTAGNSYEQYF
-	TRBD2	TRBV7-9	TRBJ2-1	TGTGCCAGCAGCCAAAGCGGGATAGGGGCCTATGAGCAGTTCTTC	CASSQSGIGAYEQFF
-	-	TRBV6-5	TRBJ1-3	TGTGCCAGCAGTCTCTTCTCTGGAAACACCATATATTTT	CASSLFSGNTIYF
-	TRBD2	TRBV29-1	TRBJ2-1	TGCAGCGTAGGAGCGGGAGGACCCTACAATGAGCAGTTCTTC	CSVGAGGPYNEQFF
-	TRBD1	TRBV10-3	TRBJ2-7	TGTGCCATCAGTGAGGGGACAGGGACCTACGAGCAGTACTTC	CAISEGTGTYEQYF
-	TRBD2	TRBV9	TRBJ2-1	TGTGCCAGCAGCGCCCGACTAGCGGGGGACTACAATGAGCAGTTCTTC	CASSARLAGDYNEQFF
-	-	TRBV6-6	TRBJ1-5	TGTGCCAGCACCCCAGGGCTTAGCAATCAGCCCCAGCATTTT	CASTPGLSNQPQHF
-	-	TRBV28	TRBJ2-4	TGTGCCAGCAGTTTTTTGGGAGCTGAAAACATTCAGTACTTC	CASSFLGAENIQYF
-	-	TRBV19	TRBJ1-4	TGTGCCAGTAGTCCGGGACACGCTAATGAAAAACTGTTTTTT	CASSPGHANEKLFF
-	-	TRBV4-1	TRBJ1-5	TGCGCCAGCAGCCAGATAACCGCAGGGATTTTTCGTCAGCCCCAGCATTTT	CASSQITAGIFRQPQHF
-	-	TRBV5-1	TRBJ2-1	TGCGCCAGCAGCTTGCGGCTAGCTGGTAATGAGCAGTTCTTC	CASSLRLAGNEQFF
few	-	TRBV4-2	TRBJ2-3	TGTGCCAGCATGGGGCAGGGGAAGGATACGCAGTATTTT	CASMGQGKDTQYF
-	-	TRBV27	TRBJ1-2	TGTGCCAGTTACAACAGGGACGGCTACACCTTC	CASYNRDGYTF
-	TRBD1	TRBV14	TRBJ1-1	TGTGCCAGCAGTCCGGGACAGGGGAAAGCTTTCTTT	CASSPGQGKAFF
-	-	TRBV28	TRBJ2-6	TGTGCCAGCAGGAAACAGGGCCCCTCTGGGGCCAACGTCCTGACTTTC	CASRKQGPSGANVLTF
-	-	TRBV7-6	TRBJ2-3	TGTGCCAGCAGCCTGGACTCGTATACGCAGTATTTT	CASSLDSYTQYF
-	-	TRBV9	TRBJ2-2	TGTGCCAGCAGCGTAGCTTTCGGGGAGCTGTTTTTT	CASSVAFGELFF
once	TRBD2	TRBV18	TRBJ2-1	TGTGCCAGCTCACCGTTATCTTGGAGCGGGAGGGGGAATGAGCAGTTCTTC	CASSPLSWSGRGNEQFF
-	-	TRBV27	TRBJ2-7	TGTGCCAGCAGTTTATCCTCCGAGCAGTACTTC	CASSLSSEQYF
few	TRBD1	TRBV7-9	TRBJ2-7	TGTGCCAGCAGCCCTGACAGGGCCGCACCCTACGAGCAGTACTTC	CASSPDRAAPYEQYF
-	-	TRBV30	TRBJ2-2	TGTGCCTGGAGTGCCCCGGGTCCCGGGGAGCTGTTTTTT	CAWSAPGPGELFF
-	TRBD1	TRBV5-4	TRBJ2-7	TGTGCCAGCATTAGACAGGGGTCCTACGAGCAGTACTTC	CASIRQGSYEQYF
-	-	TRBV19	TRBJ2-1	TGTGCCAGTACCATTAGATCGGGTCCCTACTCCTACAATGAGCAGTTCTTC	CASTIRSGPYSYNEQFF